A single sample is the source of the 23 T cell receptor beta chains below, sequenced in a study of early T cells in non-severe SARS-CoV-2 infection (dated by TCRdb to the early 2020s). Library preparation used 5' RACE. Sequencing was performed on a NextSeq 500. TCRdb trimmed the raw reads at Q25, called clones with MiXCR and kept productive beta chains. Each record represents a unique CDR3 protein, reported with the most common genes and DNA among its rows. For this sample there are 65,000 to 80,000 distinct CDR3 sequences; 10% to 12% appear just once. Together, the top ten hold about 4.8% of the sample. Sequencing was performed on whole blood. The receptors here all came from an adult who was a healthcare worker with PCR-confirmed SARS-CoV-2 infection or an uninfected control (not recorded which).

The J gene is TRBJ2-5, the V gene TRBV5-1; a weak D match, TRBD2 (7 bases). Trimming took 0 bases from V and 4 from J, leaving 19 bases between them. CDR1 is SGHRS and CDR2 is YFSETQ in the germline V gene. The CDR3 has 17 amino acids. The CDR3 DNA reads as TGCGCCAGCAGCTTGGGGGAGGGACAAACTTTTCGAGAGACCCAGTACTTC. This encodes CASSLGEGQTFRETQYF.

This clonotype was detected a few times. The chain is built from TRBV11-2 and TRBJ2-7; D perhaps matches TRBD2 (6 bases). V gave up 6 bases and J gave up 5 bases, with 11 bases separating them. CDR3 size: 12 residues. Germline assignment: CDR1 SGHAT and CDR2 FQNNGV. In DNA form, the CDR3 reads TGTGCCAGCAGTACGGGAGTTCACGAGCAGTACTTC. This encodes CASSTGVHEQYF. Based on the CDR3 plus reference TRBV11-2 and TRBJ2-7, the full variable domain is EAGVAQSPRYKIIEKRQSVAFWCNPISGHATLYWYQQILGQGPKLLIQFQNNGVVDDSQLPKDRFSAERLKGVDSTLKIQPAKLEDSAVYLCASSTGVHEQYFGPGTRLTVT.

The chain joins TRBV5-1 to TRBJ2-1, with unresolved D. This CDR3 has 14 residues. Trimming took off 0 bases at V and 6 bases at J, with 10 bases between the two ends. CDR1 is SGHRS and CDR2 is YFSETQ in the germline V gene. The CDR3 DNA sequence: TGCGCCAGCAGCTTGGCGCCCCACTTCAATGAGCAGTTCTTC. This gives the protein CASSLAPHFNEQFF.

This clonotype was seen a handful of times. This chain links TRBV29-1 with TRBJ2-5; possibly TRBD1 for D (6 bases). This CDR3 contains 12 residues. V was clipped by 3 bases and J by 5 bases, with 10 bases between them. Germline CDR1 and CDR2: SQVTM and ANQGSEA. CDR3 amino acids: CSVDGQGETQYF. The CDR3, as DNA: TGCAGCGTTGATGGGCAGGGGGAGACCCAGTACTTC.

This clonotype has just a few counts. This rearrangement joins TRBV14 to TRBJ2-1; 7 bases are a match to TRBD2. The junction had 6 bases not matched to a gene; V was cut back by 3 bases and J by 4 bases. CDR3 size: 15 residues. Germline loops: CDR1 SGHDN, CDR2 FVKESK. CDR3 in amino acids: CASSHGGGRYNEQFF. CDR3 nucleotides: TGTGCCAGCAGCCACGGCGGGGGTCGATACAATGAGCAGTTCTTC.

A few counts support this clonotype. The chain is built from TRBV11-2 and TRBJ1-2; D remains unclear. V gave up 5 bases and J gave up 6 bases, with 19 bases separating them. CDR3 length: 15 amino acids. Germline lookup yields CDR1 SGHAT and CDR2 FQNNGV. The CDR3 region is CASSPDNPQSNGYTF. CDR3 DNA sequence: TGTGCCAGCAGCCCAGATAACCCGCAATCGAATGGCTACACCTTC.

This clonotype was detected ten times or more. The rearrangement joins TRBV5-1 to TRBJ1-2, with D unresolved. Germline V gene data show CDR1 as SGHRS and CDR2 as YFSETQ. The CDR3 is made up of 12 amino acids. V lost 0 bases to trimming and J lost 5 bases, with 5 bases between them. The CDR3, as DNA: TGCGCCAGCAGCTTGGGGGATTATGGCTACACCTTC. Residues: CASSLGDYGYTF. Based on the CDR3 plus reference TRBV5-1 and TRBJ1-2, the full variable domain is KAGVTQTPRYLIKTRGQQVTLSCSPISGHRSVSWYQQTPGQGLQFLFEYFSETQRNKGNFPGRFSGRQFSNSRSEMNVSTLELGDSALYLCASSLGDYGYTFGSGTRLTVV.

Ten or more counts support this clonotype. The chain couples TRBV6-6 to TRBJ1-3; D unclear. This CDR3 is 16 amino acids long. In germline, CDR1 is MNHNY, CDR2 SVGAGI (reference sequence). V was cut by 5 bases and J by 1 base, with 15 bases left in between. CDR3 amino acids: CASSRAGLGSGNTIYF. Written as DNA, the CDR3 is TGTGCCAGCAGTAGGGCGGGGTTGGGGTCTGGAAACACCATATATTTT.

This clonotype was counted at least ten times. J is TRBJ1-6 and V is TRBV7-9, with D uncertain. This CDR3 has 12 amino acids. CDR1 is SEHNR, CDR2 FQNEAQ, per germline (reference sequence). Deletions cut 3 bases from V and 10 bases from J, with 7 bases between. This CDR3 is CASSFGESPLHF. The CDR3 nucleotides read TGTGCCAGCAGCTTCGGGGAGTCACCCCTCCACTTT.

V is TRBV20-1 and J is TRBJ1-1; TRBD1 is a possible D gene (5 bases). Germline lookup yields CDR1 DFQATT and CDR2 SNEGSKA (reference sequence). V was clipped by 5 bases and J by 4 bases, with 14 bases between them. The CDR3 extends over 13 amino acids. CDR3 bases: TGCAGTGCTGGGGCGCCCCGGGGCACTGAAGCTTTCTTT. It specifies CSAGAPRGTEAFF.

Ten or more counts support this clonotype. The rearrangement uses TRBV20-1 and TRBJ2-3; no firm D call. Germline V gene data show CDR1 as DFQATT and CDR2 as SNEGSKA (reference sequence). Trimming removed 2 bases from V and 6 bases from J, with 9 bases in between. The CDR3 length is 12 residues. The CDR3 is CSARTSRDTQYF. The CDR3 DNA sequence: TGCAGTGCTAGAACAAGCCGGGATACGCAGTATTTT.

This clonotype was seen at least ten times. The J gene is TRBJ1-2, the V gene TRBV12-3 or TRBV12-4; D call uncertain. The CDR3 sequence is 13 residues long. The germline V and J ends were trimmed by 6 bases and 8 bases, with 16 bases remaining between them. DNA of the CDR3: TGTGCCAGCAGGGCGGGTGGAGCGCCCGGCTACACCTTC. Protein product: CASRAGGAPGYTF.

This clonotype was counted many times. The chain's CDR3 is CASTSPGQGFYGYTF. The CDR3 bases are TGTGCCAGCACAAGCCCGGGACAGGGCTTCTATGGCTACACCTTC. J is TRBJ1-2 and V is TRBV6-2 or TRBV6-3; 9 bases match TRBD1. V gave up 7 bases and J gave up 4 bases; unmatched junction bases: 10. This CDR3 spans 15 amino acids. CDR1 and CDR2 (germline): MNHEY, SVGEGT.

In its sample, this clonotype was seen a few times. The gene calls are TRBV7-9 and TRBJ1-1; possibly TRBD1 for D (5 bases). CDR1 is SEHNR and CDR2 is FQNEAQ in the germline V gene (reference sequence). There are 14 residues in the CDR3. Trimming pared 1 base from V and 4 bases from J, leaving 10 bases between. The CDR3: CASSLGGFVTEAFF. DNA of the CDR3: TGTGCCAGCAGCTTAGGGGGGTTCGTCACTGAAGCTTTCTTT.

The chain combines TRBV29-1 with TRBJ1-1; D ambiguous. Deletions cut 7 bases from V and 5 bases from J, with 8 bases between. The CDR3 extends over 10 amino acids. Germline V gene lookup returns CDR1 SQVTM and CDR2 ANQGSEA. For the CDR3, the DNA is TGCAGCGGGGGTGGGACTGAAGCTTTCTTT. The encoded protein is CSGGGTEAFF.

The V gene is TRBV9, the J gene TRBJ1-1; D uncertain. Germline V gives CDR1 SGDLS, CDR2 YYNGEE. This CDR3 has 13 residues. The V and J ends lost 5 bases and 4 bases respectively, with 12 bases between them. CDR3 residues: CASSTAMSTEAFF. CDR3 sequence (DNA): TGTGCCAGCAGTACAGCCATGAGCACTGAAGCTTTCTTT.

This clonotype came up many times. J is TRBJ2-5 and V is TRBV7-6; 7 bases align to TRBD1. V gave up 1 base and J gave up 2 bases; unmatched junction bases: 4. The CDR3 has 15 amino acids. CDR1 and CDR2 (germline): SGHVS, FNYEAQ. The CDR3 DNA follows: TGTGCCAGCAGCTTAGAGTCACAGGGGCAAGAGACCCAGTACTTC. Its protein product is CASSLESQGQETQYF. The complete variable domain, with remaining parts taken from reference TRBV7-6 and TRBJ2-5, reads GAGVSQSPRYKVTKRGQDVALRCDPISGHVSLYWYRQALGQGPEFLTYFNYEAQQDKSGLPNDRFSAERPEGSISTLTIQRTEQRDSAMYRCASSLESQGQETQYFGPGTRLLVL.

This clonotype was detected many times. CDR3 in amino acids: CASSPGTSLSGELFF. The CDR3 nucleotides read TGTGCCAGCAGCCCGGGGACAAGCCTCAGCGGGGAGCTGTTTTTT. The genes are TRBV7-9 and TRBJ2-2; D might be TRBD1 (6 bases). The CDR3 runs 15 residues. The V gene lost 5 bases and the J gene lost 7 bases, with 17 bases spanning the gap. Germline V lookup: CDR1 SEHNR, CDR2 FQNEAQ (reference sequence).

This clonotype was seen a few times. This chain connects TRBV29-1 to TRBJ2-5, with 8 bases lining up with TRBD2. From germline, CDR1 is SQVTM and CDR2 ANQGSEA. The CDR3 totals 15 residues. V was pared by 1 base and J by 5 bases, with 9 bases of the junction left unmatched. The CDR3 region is CSVEGIAGPGETQYF. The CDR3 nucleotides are TGCAGCGTTGAAGGGATAGCGGGGCCAGGGGAGACCCAGTACTTC. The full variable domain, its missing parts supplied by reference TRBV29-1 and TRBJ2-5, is SAVISQKPSRDICQRGTSLTIQCQVDSQVTMMFWYRQQPGQSLTLIATANQGSEATYESGFVIDKFPISRPNLTFSTLTVSNMSPEDSSIYLCSVEGIAGPGETQYFGPGTRLLVL.

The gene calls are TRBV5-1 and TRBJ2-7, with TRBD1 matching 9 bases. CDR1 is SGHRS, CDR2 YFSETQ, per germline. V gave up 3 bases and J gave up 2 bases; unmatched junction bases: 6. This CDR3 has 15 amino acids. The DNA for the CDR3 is TGCGCCAGCAGCTCCGGGACAGGGAGAGCCTACGAGCAGTACTTC. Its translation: CASSSGTGRAYEQYF.

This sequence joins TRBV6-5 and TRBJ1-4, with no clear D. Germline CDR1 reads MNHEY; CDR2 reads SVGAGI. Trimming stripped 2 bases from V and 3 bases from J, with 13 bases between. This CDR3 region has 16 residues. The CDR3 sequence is CASSYGSVVANEKLFF. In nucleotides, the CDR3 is TGTGCCAGCAGTTACGGGAGTGTGGTTGCTAATGAAAAACTGTTTTTT.

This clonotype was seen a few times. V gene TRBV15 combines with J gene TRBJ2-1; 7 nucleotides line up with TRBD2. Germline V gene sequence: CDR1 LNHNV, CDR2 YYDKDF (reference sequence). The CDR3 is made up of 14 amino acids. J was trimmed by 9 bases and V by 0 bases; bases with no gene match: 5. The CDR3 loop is CATSREGGRGEQFF. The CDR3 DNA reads TGTGCCACCAGCAGAGAAGGAGGGAGGGGTGAGCAGTTCTTC.

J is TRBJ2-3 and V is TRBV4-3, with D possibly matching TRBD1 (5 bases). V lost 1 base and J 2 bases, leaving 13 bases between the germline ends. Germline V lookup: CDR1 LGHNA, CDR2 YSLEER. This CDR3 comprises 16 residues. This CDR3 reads CASSQAWGRNTDTQYF. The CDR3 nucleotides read TGCGCCAGCAGCCAAGCCTGGGGCAGGAACACAGATACGCAGTATTTT.